This record covers a single T cell receptor beta chain. As the sequencing template, cDNA was produced by extracting RNA and reverse transcribing it. Measured with immunoSEQ multiplex PCR; TCRdb has only the in-frame clones, and not every one. The sample lists roughly 60,000 clones; around 42% were seen once. The treatment: oral pan-JAK inhibitor, 5-10 mg twice daily. V lost 5 bases and J lost 8; bases outside the gene matches: 8. The CDR3 totals 14 residues. The germline V gene has CDR1 MNHEY and CDR2 SVGAGI. The data derive from a study of CD8+ T cells in alopecia areata. This sample comprised CD8+ T cells sorted from blood, obtained around week 37, from a patient treated with tofacitinib. This clonotype was sampled from a human donor with alopecia areata. This sequence joins TRBV6-5 and TRBJ1-2; the match to TRBD1 covers 10 bases. CDR3 region: CASSRDRGWEGYTF. CDR3 DNA: TGTGCCAGCAGTAGGGACAGGGGCTGGGAGGGCTACACCTTC.